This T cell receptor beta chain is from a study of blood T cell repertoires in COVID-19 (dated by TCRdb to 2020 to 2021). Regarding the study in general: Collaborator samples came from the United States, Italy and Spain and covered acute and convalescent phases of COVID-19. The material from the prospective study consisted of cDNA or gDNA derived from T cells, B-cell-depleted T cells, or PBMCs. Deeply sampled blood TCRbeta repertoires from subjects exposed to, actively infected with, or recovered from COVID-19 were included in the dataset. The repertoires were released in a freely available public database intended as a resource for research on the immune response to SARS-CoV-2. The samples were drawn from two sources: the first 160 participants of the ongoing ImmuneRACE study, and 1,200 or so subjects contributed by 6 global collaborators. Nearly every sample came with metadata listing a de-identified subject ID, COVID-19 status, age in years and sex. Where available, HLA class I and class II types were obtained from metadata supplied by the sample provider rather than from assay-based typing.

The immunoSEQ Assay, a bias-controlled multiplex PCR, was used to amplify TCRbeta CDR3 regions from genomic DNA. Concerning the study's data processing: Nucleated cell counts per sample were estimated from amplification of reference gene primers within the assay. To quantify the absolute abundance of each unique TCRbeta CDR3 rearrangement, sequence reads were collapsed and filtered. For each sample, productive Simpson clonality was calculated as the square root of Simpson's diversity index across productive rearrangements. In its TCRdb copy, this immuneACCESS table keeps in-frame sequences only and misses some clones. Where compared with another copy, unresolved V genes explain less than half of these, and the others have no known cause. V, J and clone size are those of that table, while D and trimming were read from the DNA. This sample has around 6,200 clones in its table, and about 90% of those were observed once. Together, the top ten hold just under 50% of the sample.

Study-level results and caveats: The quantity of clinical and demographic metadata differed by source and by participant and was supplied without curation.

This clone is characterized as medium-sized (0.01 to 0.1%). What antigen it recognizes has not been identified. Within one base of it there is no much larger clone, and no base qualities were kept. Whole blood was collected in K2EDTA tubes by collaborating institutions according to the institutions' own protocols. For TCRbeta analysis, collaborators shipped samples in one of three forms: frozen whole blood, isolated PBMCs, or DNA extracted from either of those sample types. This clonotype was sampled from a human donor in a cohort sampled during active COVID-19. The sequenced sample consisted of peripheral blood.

The DNA is TGTGCCAGCAGCGGGGACAGGGGGCGGCCCCAGCATTTT. It translates as CASSGDRGRPQHF. In this chain, TRBV6-5 is recombined with TRBJ1-5; TRBD1 fits 12 bases in the junction. The germline V gene encodes CDR1 MNHEY and CDR2 SVGAGI. Measured from the cysteine to the phenylalanine, the CDR3 is 13 residues long. CDR3 DNA is the only sequence kept; it has 39 bases, read in frame from the first base. Clipping removes 6 bases from V and 9 bases from J, with 3 as the unmatched junction base count.